The T cell receptor beta chain under discussion was sequenced for a study of beta chain features in type 1 diabetes. This clone was observed many times. The antigen is not known. Expressed TCRB transcripts were sequenced after all isolated RNA was converted to cDNA. Some clones are missing from TCRdb's copy, which holds only in-frame ones; the method was immunoSEQ multiplex PCR. This sample has roughly 310,000 clones, with approximately 11% found just once. This CDR3 contains 14 residues. Germline V gene data show CDR1 as GTSNPN and CDR2 as SVGIG (reference sequence). V was shortened by 3 bases and J by 7 bases, with 16 bases between the two germline ends. The study, taken as a whole, reports: Among type 1 diabetes patients, VDJ junctions had fewer insertions and more deletions. Moderate but significant shortening of TCRB CDR3s was recorded in all four CD4+ subsets from Type 1 diabetes patients.

This sequence originates from a woman younger than 45 in good health. Input material: naive CD4+ T cells from blood. The rearrangement joins TRBV30 to TRBJ2-1, with D possibly matching TRBD1 (5 bases). The CDR3 nucleotides read TGTGCCTGGAGAATCTCGCGGCAGGGAAATGAGCAGTTCTTC. This encodes CAWRISRQGNEQFF. The whole variable domain, filled in from reference TRBV30 and TRBJ2-1, reads SQTIHQWPATLVQPVGSPLSLECTVEGTSNPNLYWYRQAAGRGLQLLFYSVGIGQISSEVPQNLSASRPQDRQFILSSKKLLLSDSGFYLCAWRISRQGNEQFFGPGTRLTVL.